This TCR beta chain was sequenced for a study of T cell responses to AZD1222 COVID-19 vaccine. Broader study findings: Donors, mostly white British, included more females; clonal diversity was possibly underestimated. Seropositive status at baseline applied to only a handful of AZD1222 recipients.

Comments on this clone: No antigen is known for it.

The repertoire was sequenced with immunoSEQ multiplex PCR; TCRdb's copy has only in-frame clones and lacks some. The repertoire holds some 140,000 clones, with over 80% as singletons. This sequence originates from an adult who received the AZD1222 COVID-19 vaccine. Source: peripheral blood, taken 28 days after the second AZD1222 dose.

The CDR3 loop is CATRCPQPQHF. The CDR3 bases are TGTGCCACCAGATGCCCCCAGCCCCAGCATTTT. V and J are TRBV19 and TRBJ1-5; D remains ambiguous. Trimming pared 10 bases from V and 7 bases from J, leaving 11 bases between. The CDR3 is made up of 11 amino acids. CDR1 is LNHDA and CDR2 is SQIVND in the germline V gene (reference sequence). Full variable domain (remainder filled in from reference TRBV19 and TRBJ1-5): DGGITQSPKYLFRKEGQNVTLSCEQNLNHDAMYWYRQDPGQGLRLIYYSQIVNDFQKGDIAEGYSVSREKKESFPLTVTSAQKNPTAFYLCATRCPQPQHFGDGTRLSIL.